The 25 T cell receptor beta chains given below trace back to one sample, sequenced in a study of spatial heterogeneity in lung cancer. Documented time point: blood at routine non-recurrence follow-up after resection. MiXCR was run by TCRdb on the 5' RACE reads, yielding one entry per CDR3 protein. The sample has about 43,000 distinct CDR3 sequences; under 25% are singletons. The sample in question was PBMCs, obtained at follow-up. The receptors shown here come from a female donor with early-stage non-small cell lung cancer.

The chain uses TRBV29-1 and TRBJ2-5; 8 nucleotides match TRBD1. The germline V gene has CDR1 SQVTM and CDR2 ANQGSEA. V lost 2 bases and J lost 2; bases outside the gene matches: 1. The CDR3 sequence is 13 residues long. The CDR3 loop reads CSVENRGQETQYF. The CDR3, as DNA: TGCAGCGTTGAAAACAGGGGGCAAGAGACCCAGTACTTC.

CDR3 loop: CSVDLAGYEQYF. The CDR3 DNA follows: TGCAGCGTTGATTTAGCCGGCTACGAGCAGTACTTC. V is TRBV29-1 and J is TRBJ2-7; the D is unclear. The CDR3 covers 12 residues. CDR1 and CDR2 (germline): SQVTM, ANQGSEA. V lost 3 bases and J 3 bases, leaving 9 bases between the germline ends.

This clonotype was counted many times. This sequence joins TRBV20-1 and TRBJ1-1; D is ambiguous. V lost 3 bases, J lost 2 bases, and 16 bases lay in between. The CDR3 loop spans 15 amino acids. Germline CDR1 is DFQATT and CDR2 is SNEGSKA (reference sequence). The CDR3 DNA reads TGCAGTGCTAGCAAGGTCTTAGAACTAAACACTGAAGCTTTCTTT. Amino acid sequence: CSASKVLELNTEAFF.

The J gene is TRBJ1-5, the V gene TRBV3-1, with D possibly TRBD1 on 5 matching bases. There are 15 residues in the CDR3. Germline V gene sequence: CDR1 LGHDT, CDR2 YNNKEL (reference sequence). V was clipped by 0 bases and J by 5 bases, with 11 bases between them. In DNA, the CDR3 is TGTGCCAGCAGCCAAGACGCAGGGCCTGATCAGCCCCAGCATTTT. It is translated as CASSQDAGPDQPQHF.

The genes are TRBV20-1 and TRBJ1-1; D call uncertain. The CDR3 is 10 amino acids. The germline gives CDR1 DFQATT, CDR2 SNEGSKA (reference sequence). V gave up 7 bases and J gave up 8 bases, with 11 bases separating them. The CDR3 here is CSVMQIEAFF. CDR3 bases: TGCAGTGTAATGCAAATCGAAGCTTTCTTT.

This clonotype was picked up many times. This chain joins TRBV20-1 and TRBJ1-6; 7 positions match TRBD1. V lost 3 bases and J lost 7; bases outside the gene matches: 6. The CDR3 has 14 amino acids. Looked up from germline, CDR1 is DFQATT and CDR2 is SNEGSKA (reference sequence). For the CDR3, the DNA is TGCAGTGCTAGGCTGGGGACAGAAAATTCACCCCTCCACTTT. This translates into CSARLGTENSPLHF.

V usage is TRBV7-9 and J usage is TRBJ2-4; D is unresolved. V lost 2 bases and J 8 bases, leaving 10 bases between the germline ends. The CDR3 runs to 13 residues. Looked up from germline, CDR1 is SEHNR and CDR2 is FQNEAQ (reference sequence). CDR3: CASSLIGIDIQYF. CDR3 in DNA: TGTGCCAGCAGCTTAATAGGGATTGACATTCAGTACTTC.

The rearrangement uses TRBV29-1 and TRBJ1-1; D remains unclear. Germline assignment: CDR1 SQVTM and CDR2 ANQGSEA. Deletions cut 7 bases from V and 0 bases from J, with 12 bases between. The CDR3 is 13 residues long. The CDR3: CSGFGALNTEAFF. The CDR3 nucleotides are TGCAGCGGCTTCGGCGCTTTGAACACTGAAGCTTTCTTT.

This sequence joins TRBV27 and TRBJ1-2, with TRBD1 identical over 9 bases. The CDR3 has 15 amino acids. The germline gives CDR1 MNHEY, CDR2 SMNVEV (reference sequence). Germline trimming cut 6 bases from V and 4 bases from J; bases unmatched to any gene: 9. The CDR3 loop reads CASRIGTGQTYGYTF. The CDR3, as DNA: TGTGCCAGCAGGATCGGGACAGGGCAAACCTATGGCTACACCTTC.

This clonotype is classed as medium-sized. Here the CDR3 DNA reads TGTGCCAGCAGCTTAGGTTGGCGGGAGGGCCGCACAGATACGCAGTATTTT. It is translated as CASSLGWREGRTDTQYF. The gene calls are TRBV7-2 and TRBJ2-3; 9 positions agree with TRBD2. The CDR3 is 17 residues long. The V segment lost 1 base and the J segment 1 base; nucleotides outside the gene matches: 6. Germline CDR1 and CDR2: SGHTA and FQGNSA.

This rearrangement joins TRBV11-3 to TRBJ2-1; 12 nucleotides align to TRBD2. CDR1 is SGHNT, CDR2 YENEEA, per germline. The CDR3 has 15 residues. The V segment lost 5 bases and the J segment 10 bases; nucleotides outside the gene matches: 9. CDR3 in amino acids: CASSLRLAGVEEQFF. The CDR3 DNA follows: TGTGCCAGCAGCCTTCGACTAGCGGGAGTCGAGGAGCAGTTCTTC.

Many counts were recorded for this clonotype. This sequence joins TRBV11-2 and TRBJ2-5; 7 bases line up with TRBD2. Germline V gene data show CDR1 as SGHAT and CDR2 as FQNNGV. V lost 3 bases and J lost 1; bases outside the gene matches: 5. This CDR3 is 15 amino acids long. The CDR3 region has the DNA TGTGCCAGCAGCTTCCAAGCGGGGATCCAAGAGACCCAGTACTTC. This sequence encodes CASSFQAGIQETQYF.

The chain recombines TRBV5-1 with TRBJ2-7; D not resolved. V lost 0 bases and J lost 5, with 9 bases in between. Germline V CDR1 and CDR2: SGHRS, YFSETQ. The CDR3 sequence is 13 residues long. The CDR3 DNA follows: TGCGCCAGCAGCTTGGGCAGGAATAACGAGCAGTACTTC. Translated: CASSLGRNNEQYF.

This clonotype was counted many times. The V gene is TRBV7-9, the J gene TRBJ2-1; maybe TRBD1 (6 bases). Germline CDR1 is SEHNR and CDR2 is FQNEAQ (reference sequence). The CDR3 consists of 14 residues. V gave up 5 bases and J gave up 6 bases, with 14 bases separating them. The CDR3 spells CASSPQTGPNEQFF. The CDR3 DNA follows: TGTGCCAGCAGCCCTCAGACAGGACCCAATGAGCAGTTCTTC.

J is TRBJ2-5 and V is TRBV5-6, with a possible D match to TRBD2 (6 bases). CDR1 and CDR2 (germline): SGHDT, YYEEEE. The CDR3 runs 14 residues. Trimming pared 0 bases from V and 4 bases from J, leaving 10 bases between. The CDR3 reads CASSLASGGETQYF. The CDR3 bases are TGTGCCAGCAGCTTGGCTTCCGGGGGAGAGACCCAGTACTTC.

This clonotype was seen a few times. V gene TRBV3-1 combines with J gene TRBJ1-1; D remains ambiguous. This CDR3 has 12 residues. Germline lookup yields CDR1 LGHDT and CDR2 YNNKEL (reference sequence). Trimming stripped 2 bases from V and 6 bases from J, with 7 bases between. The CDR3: CASSQSGAEAFF. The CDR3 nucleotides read TGTGCCAGCAGCCAATCCGGAGCTGAAGCTTTCTTT.

The chain's CDR3 is CASSLARNQPQHF. CDR3 bases: TGCGCCAGCAGCTTGGCCCGAAATCAGCCCCAGCATTTT. The rearrangement links TRBV5-1 to TRBJ1-5; no reliable D call. Deletions cut 0 bases from V and 4 bases from J, with 5 bases between. Germline V gives CDR1 SGHRS, CDR2 YFSETQ. This CDR3 region has 13 residues.

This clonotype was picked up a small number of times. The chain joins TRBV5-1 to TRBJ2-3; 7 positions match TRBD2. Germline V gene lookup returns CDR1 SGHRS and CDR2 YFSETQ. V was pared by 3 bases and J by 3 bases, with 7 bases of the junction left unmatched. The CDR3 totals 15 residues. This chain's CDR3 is CASSSTSVRTDTQYF. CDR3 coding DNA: TGCGCCAGCAGCTCAACTAGCGTCCGTACAGATACGCAGTATTTT.

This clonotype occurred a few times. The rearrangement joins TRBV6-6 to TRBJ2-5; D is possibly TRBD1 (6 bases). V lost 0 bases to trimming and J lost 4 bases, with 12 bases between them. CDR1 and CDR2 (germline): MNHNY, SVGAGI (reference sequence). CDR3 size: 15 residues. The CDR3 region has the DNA TGTGCCAGCAGTTACTCGCCGGACAGACCAGAGACCCAGTACTTC. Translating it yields CASSYSPDRPETQYF.

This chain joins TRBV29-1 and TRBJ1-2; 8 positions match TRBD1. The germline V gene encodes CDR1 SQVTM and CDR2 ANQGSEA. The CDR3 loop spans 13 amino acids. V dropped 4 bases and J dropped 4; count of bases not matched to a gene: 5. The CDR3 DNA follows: TGCAGCGTTGGAGACAGGGGTGTCTATGGCTACACCTTC. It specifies CSVGDRGVYGYTF. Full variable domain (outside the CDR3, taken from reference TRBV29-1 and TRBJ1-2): SAVISQKPSRDICQRGTSLTIQCQVDSQVTMMFWYRQQPGQSLTLIATANQGSEATYESGFVIDKFPISRPNLTFSTLTVSNMSPEDSSIYLCSVGDRGVYGYTFGSGTRLTVV.

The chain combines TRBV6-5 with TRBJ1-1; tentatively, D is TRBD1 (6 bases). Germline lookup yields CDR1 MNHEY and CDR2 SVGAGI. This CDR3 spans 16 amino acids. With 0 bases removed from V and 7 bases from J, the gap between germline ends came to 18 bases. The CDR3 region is CASSYSTPTGSSEAFF. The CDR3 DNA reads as TGTGCCAGCAGTTACTCAACACCGACAGGTTCAAGTGAAGCTTTCTTT.

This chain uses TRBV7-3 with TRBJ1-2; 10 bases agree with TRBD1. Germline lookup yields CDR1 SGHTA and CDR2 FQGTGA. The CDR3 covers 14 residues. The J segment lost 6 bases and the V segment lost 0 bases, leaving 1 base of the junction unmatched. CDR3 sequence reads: CASSLTGTGDGYTF. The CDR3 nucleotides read TGTGCCAGCAGCTTAACAGGGACAGGGGATGGCTACACCTTC.

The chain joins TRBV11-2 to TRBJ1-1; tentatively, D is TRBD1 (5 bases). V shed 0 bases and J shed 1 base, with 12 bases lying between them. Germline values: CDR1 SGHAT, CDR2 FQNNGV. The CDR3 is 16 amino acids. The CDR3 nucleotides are TGTGCCAGCAGCTTAGACAGGGACGTCGGGAACACTGAAGCTTTCTTT. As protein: CASSLDRDVGNTEAFF. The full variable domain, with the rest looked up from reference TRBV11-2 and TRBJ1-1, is EAGVAQSPRYKIIEKRQSVAFWCNPISGHATLYWYQQILGQGPKLLIQFQNNGVVDDSQLPKDRFSAERLKGVDSTLKIQPAKLEDSAVYLCASSLDRDVGNTEAFFGQGTRLTVV.

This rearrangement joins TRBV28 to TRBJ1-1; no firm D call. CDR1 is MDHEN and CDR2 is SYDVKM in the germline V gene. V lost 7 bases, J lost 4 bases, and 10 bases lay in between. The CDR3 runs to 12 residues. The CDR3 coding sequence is TGTGCCAGCAAGGTTTCAGCCACTGAAGCTTTCTTT. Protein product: CASKVSATEAFF.

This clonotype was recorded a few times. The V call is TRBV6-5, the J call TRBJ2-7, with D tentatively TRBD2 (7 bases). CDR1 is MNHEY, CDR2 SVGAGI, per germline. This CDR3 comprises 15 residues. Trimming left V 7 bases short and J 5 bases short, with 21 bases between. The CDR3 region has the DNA TGTGCCAGCACCCCTACGGTCGGGGGGCACCACGAGCAGTACTTC. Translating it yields CASTPTVGGHHEQYF.